The T cell receptor (beta chain) described here comes from a study of T cell repertoires in cytomegalovirus infection. Germline CDR1 is LGHNA and CDR2 is YSLEER. V lost 0 bases to trimming and J lost 2 bases, with 5 bases between them. This CDR3 region has 15 residues. Each CDR3 protein is one row after TCRdb ran MiXCR on the reads. This sample has 340,000 or so distinct CDR3 sequences, with approximately 25% found just once. About this clonotype itself: As yet, its antigen is unknown.

This specimen was cultured PBMCs, taken from culture after CMV antigen stimulation. The TCR sequence derives from a human donor in good health (CMV status not recorded). Some clones in this sample may be carry-over from other donors' samples. The chain has TRBV4-3 and TRBJ2-6, with D unresolved. In DNA, the CDR3 is TGCGCCAGCAGCCAAGACATTACTGGGGCCAACGTCCTGACTTTC. Amino acids: CASSQDITGANVLTF.